These 22 T cell receptor beta chains were all obtained from the same sample, sequenced in a study of T cells in Graves' hyperthyroidism and ophthalmopathy. TCR beta CDR3 region amplification was performed from RNA transcripts. RT-PCR in the first round (using the HTBI primer set) targeted the TCR CDR3. Each CDR3 protein gets one entry after TCRdb re-called the multiplex PCR reads with MiXCR. The sample includes about 210,000 distinct CDR3 sequences, approximately 17% of them seen just once. The sample was blood. The receptor set was obtained from a man between 50 and 59 years old with Graves' hyperthyroidism.

This clonotype was recorded at least ten times. The chain recombines TRBV3-1 with TRBJ1-3, with no clear D. The CDR3 extends over 12 amino acids. CDR1 is LGHDT, CDR2 YNNKEL, per germline (reference sequence). Trimming cost V 1 base and J 4 bases, with 2 bases left between them. CDR3 DNA sequence: TGTGCCAGCAGCCAAGTGGGAAACACCATATATTTT. The encoded protein is CASSQVGNTIYF.

This clonotype was observed at least ten times. This chain connects TRBV10-3 to TRBJ2-5, with 8 bases lining up with TRBD1. The germline V gene has CDR1 ENHRY and CDR2 SYGVKD. CDR3 length equals 14 residues. Trimming cost V 8 bases and J 2 bases; bases outside gene matches: 7. The CDR3 reads CAIGGQGAQETQYF. CDR3 nucleotides: TGTGCCATCGGAGGACAGGGAGCACAAGAGACCCAGTACTTC.

The genes are TRBV6-1 and TRBJ2-2; 10 nucleotides match TRBD1. The CDR3 has 15 residues. Germline V gives CDR1 MNHNS, CDR2 SASEGT. Trimming at V came to 6 bases and at J to 6 bases, leaving 7 bases not matched to a gene. CDR3 sequence (DNA): TGTGCCAGCAGCCGCGGGACAGGGGTTCCCGGGGAGCTGTTTTTT. It specifies CASSRGTGVPGELFF.

This clonotype appeared many times. The chain combines TRBV18 with TRBJ2-7; the D gene is possibly TRBD1 (6 bases). Germline V gene data show CDR1 as KGHSH and CDR2 as LQKENI. V was pared by 0 bases and J by 7 bases, with 16 bases between. The CDR3 length is 15 residues. The CDR3 DNA is TGTGCCAGCTCACCACCGGCGGACGGACAGAGGGAGCAGTACTTC. Translation: CASSPPADGQREQYF.

As to this clonotype: This may arise from a read error, as a much more abundant clone is one base away. The rearrangement joins TRBV6-2 or TRBV6-3 to TRBJ1-3; no clear D. CDR1 and CDR2 (germline): MNHEY, SVGEGT. Trimming left V 0 bases short and J 0 bases short, with 18 bases between. This CDR3 is built from 19 residues. The CDR3 nucleotides are TGTGCCAGCAGTTACTCGAGGTCGAACGGGCTACCCTCTGGAAACACCATATATTTT. Its protein product is CASSYSRSNGLPSGNTIYF.

This clonotype was counted ten times or more. The junction departs from germline at one end; a sequencing error may be responsible. This chain links TRBV7-2 with TRBJ1-1; tentative D call: TRBD1 (5 bases). The CDR3 spans 15 residues. CDR1 is SGHTA and CDR2 is FQGNSA in the germline V gene. In DNA form, the CDR3 reads TGTGCCAGCAGCTTATGGGGCAACCTGAATACTGAAGCTTTCTTT. Protein product: CASSLWGNLNTEAFF.

This clonotype was seen a handful of times. The V gene is TRBV29-1, the J gene TRBJ1-1; D is possibly TRBD1 (6 bases). Trimming shortened V by 1 base and J by 5 bases, and 14 bases separated the two germline ends. This CDR3 has 14 amino acids. The germline CDR1 and CDR2 sequences are SQVTM and ANQGSEA. As DNA, the CDR3 is TGCAGCGTTGAAGGGGACATTCGTAGAACTGAAGCTTTCTTT. It specifies CSVEGDIRRTEAFF.

This clonotype has a single count. This rearrangement joins TRBV7-2 to TRBJ2-2, with a weak D call TRBD1 (5 bases). This CDR3 comprises 18 residues. Germline CDR1 is SGHTA and CDR2 is FQGNSA. V was clipped by 1 base and J by 0 bases, with 15 bases between them. The DNA for the CDR3 is TGTGCCAGCAGCTTAGGCCCGGTCCGACAGACGAACACCGGGGAGCTGTTTTTT. It specifies CASSLGPVRQTNTGELFF.

The chain carries TRBV20-1 and TRBJ1-5; TRBD1 matches at 9 bases. The CDR3 runs 19 residues. Germline V CDR1 and CDR2: DFQATT, SNEGSKA (reference sequence). Trimming at V came to 3 bases and at J to 0 bases, leaving 15 bases not matched to a gene. CDR3: CSASVPPGTGTYSNQPQHF. The CDR3 nucleotides are TGCAGTGCTAGTGTTCCCCCCGGGACAGGGACTTATAGCAATCAGCCCCAGCATTTT.

This clonotype turned up a few times. V gene TRBV9 combines with J gene TRBJ2-1; the match to TRBD2 covers 13 bases. Germline loops: CDR1 SGDLS, CDR2 YYNGEE. Trimming cost V 3 bases and J 8 bases; bases outside gene matches: 8. The CDR3 runs to 16 residues. This CDR3 is CASSAGTSGIVDEQFF. CDR3 nucleotides: TGTGCCAGCAGCGCCGGGACTAGCGGGATTGTGGATGAGCAGTTCTTC.

The chain links TRBV6-1 to TRBJ2-7; 8 nucleotides agree with TRBD1. The CDR3 covers 12 residues. The V gene end was trimmed by 6 bases and the J gene end by 7 bases; junction bases not matched to a gene: 5. CDR1 is MNHNS, CDR2 SASEGT, per germline. The CDR3 protein is CASSPGGWEQYF. In nucleotides, the CDR3 is TGTGCCAGCAGCCCAGGGGGCTGGGAGCAGTACTTC.

There are a few counts of this clonotype. The V and J genes are TRBV9 and TRBJ2-5; D possibly corresponds to TRBD1 (6 bases). The CDR3 contains 14 residues. The V end was cut by 0 bases, the J end by 2 bases, with 8 bases between. CDR1 and CDR2 (germline): SGDLS, YYNGEE. This CDR3 reads CASSVGQEQETQYF. As DNA, the CDR3 is TGTGCCAGCAGCGTAGGACAGGAGCAAGAGACCCAGTACTTC.

This clonotype was detected a few times. The chain couples TRBV7-9 to TRBJ1-3; D call uncertain. The CDR3 is made up of 15 amino acids. Trimming left V 5 bases short and J 2 bases short, with 13 bases between. Germline V gives CDR1 SEHNR, CDR2 FQNEAQ (reference sequence). CDR3 sequence: CASSHPGGAGNTIYF. The CDR3 DNA reads as TGTGCCAGCAGCCACCCGGGTGGGGCTGGAAACACCATATATTTT.

This clonotype was detected ten times or more. This chain connects TRBV29-1 to TRBJ1-1; D is ambiguous. V gave up 2 bases and J gave up 3 bases, with 16 bases separating them. The germline CDR1 and CDR2 sequences are SQVTM and ANQGSEA. The CDR3 is 15 residues long. The CDR3 loop reads CSVEFTLGKDTEAFF. In nucleotides, the CDR3 is TGCAGCGTTGAATTTACGCTGGGTAAGGACACTGAAGCTTTCTTT.

This clonotype was recorded a few times. This may be a read error, as it is one base from a much larger clone. The rearrangement uses TRBV12-3 or TRBV12-4 and TRBJ2-3; 9 bases are shared with TRBD1. There are 15 residues in the CDR3. With 6 bases clipped from V and 4 bases from J, the junction kept 8 bases outside the gene matches. The CDR3 is CASRRTGVRADTQYF. The DNA for the CDR3 is TGTGCCAGCAGAAGGACAGGGGTCCGGGCAGATACGCAGTATTTT.

The table lists this clonotype with a few counts. This chain joins TRBV7-6 and TRBJ2-5; D unresolved. Trimming cost V 1 base and J 0 bases, with 9 bases left between them. The CDR3 has 15 residues. The germline CDR1 and CDR2 sequences are SGHVS and FNYEAQ. CDR3 in amino acids: CASSLGIGNQETQYF. The DNA for the CDR3 is TGTGCCAGCAGCTTAGGTATTGGGAACCAAGAGACCCAGTACTTC. The variable domain in full, completed from reference TRBV7-6 and TRBJ2-5, reads GAGVSQSPRYKVTKRGQDVALRCDPISGHVSLYWYRQALGQGPEFLTYFNYEAQQDKSGLPNDRFSAERPEGSISTLTIQRTEQRDSAMYRCASSLGIGNQETQYFGPGTRLLVL.

In this sample, this clonotype turned up a few times. V usage is TRBV7-8 and J usage is TRBJ2-3; D gene unclear. The ends were cut back, 1 base at V and 1 base at J, with 12 bases in the middle. Germline CDR1 is SGHVS and CDR2 is FQNEAQ. The CDR3 extends over 16 amino acids. CDR3 sequence reads: CASSLVGSGGTDTQYF. The CDR3 DNA reads as TGTGCCAGCAGCTTAGTCGGATCGGGTGGCACAGATACGCAGTATTTT.

The V gene is TRBV10-1, the J gene TRBJ2-1; 7 bases match TRBD2. Germline CDR1 and CDR2: WNHNN and SYGVQD (reference sequence). J gave up 1 base and V 10 bases, and 13 bases lay outside the gene matches. This CDR3 region has 16 residues. The CDR3 coding sequence is TGCGCCACCTTTCGGGGTGGGGAGGGTTCCTACAATGAGCAGTTCTTC. Protein sequence: CATFRGGEGSYNEQFF.

The chain joins TRBV12-3 or TRBV12-4 to TRBJ2-7, with a tentative D call TRBD1 (6 bases). V was shortened by 5 bases and J by 4 bases, with 12 bases between the two germline ends. This CDR3 has 13 amino acids. CDR3 amino acids: CASSETGLYEQYF. Written as DNA, the CDR3 is TGTGCCAGCAGTGAGACAGGACTGTACGAGCAGTACTTC.

Note on this clonotype: With a much larger clone just one base away, this may be a read error. The chain combines TRBV28 with TRBJ2-7; TRBD2 agrees at 8 bases. CDR1 MDHEN and CDR2 SYDVKM come from the germline V gene. The CDR3 length is 14 residues. The CDR3 protein is CATLAGGPSCEQYF. The DNA for the CDR3 is TGTGCCACCTTGGCGGGAGGCCCATCCTGCGAGCAGTACTTC.

The gene calls are TRBV4-1 and TRBJ1-4; weak D call: TRBD1 (6 bases). The V gene lost 1 base and the J gene lost 7 bases, with 13 bases spanning the gap. Per the germline V gene, CDR1 is MGHRA and CDR2 is YSYEKL. The CDR3 length is 15 residues. The chain's CDR3 is CASSQGGAGGEKLFF. The CDR3 bases are TGCGCCAGCAGCCAAGGGGGGGCAGGAGGTGAAAAACTGTTTTTT.

The genes are TRBV19 and TRBJ2-2, with 7 positions matching TRBD1. CDR1 LNHDA and CDR2 SQIVND come from the germline V gene (reference sequence). The CDR3 is 17 amino acids. The V and J ends lost 3 bases and 0 bases, in that order; junction bases with no gene match: 7. CDR3 residues: CASSIDRVAANTGELFF. CDR3 coding DNA: TGTGCCAGTAGTATCGACAGGGTAGCTGCGAACACCGGGGAGCTGTTTTTT.